This TCR beta chain stems from a study of regulatory T cells in long-lasting Graves disease. This CDR3 is 12 amino acids long. Trimming left V 6 bases short and J 1 base short, with 9 bases between. CDR1 is DFQATT, CDR2 SNEGSKA, per germline (reference sequence). This clonotype has at least ten counts. No antigen is known for it. In building TCR beta libraries, iRepertoire HTBI primers were used together with Arm-PCR of CDR3 regions. From the multiplex PCR reads, TCRdb called clonotypes with MiXCR, one entry per CDR3 protein. Altogether about 460,000 distinct CDR3 sequences are present, 20% to 25% being singletons, with the ten largest covering around 12%. Whole-study results and caveats: Peripheral blood was the sole material, not thyroid tissue. Comparison showed that persistent patients shared more public clonotypes (fewer than 3,000) than new patients (966). Repertoires from persistent disease leaned toward TRBV28, TRBJ1-2 and TRBJ2-5.

Time point indicated: persistent/refractory GD, antithyroid drugs over 5 years with positive TRAb. Researchers made the TCR library from RNA that was extracted from PBMCs. The sequencing here drew on peripheral blood mononuclear cells (PBMCs), taken when the disease was refractory, from a patient treated with antithyroid drugs. The chain uses TRBV20-1 and TRBJ1-2, with D possibly TRBD1 on 5 matching bases. The TCR was taken from a female donor with Graves disease. DNA of the CDR3: TGCAGTGCGAAGACAGTTAACTATGGCTACACCTTC. Translation: CSAKTVNYGYTF.